Listed here are 30 T cell receptor beta chains from one sample, sequenced in a study of blood T cell repertoires in COVID-19. Produced via immunoSEQ multiplex PCR; TCRdb's table is partial and in-frame only. The sample carries approximately 300,000 clones, around 90% recorded once. The source material was peripheral blood. The receptor source for this set is a woman aged 45-65 years who had recovered from COVID-19.

This clone was picked up many times. The chain uses TRBV24-1 and TRBJ2-7; possibly TRBD1 for D (6 bases). Germline CDR1 and CDR2: KGHDR and SFDVKD. This CDR3 has 15 residues. The V and J ends lost 4 bases and 7 bases respectively, with 19 bases between them. The CDR3 coding sequence is TGTGCCACCAGTGACCCCGGGACATTGTACGGAGAGCAGTACTTC. This codes for CATSDPGTLYGEQYF.

The chain employs TRBV5-1 and TRBJ2-6; D gene ambiguous. The CDR3 covers 18 residues. With 4 bases removed from V and 0 bases from J, the gap between germline ends came to 17 bases. CDR1 is SGHRS and CDR2 is YFSETQ in the germline V gene. The CDR3 DNA reads as TGCGCCAGCAGCCCGACATTCAGTTTTTCCTCTGGGGCCAACGTCCTGACTTTC. Its translation: CASSPTFSFSSGANVLTF.

The CDR3 protein is CASRLTGDTGELFF. Written as DNA, the CDR3 is TGTGCCAGCAGACTTACAGGGGATACCGGGGAGCTGTTTTTT. This rearrangement joins TRBV9 to TRBJ2-2; TRBD1 aligns across 7 bases. V was clipped by 5 bases and J by 5 bases; unmatched bases: 6. This CDR3 spans 14 amino acids. CDR1 SGDLS and CDR2 YYNGEE come from the germline V gene. Supplemented by reference TRBV9 and TRBJ2-2, the full variable domain reads DSGVTQTPKHLITATGQRVTLRCSPRSGDLSVYWYQQSLDQGLQFLIQYYNGEERAKGNILERFSAQQFPDLHSELNLSSLELGDSALYFCASRLTGDTGELFFGEGSRLTVL.

The rearrangement uses TRBV6-6 and TRBJ1-2; the D gene is possibly TRBD1 (5 bases). This CDR3 has 16 amino acids. CDR1 and CDR2 (germline): MNHNY, SVGAGI (reference sequence). Between the trimmed V and J ends, which lost 2 bases and 2 bases, there was a span of 15 bases. The CDR3 DNA reads as TGTGCCAGCAGTTACCCGGGGGAAGGGATAAACTATGGCTACACCTTC. Its protein product is CASSYPGEGINYGYTF.

The chain recombines TRBV5-1 with TRBJ2-3, with 7 bases identical to TRBD1. This CDR3 is 15 amino acids long. Losses at the gene ends were 4 bases for V and 2 bases for J; bases not matched to a gene: 7. Germline CDR1 is SGHRS and CDR2 is YFSETQ. The CDR3 nucleotides read TGCGCCAGCAGCCCCCGGGACAGAGACACAGATACGCAGTATTTT. Protein product: CASSPRDRDTDTQYF. The variable domain in full, with the rest retrieved from reference TRBV5-1 and TRBJ2-3, is KAGVTQTPRYLIKTRGQQVTLSCSPISGHRSVSWYQQTPGQGLQFLFEYFSETQRNKGNFPGRFSGRQFSNSRSEMNVSTLELGDSALYLCASSPRDRDTDTQYFGPGTRLTVL.

Only one count was recorded for this clone. The V gene is TRBV30, the J gene TRBJ1-1; the match to TRBD1 covers 8 bases. The trim removed 0 bases at V and 0 bases at J, leaving 9 bases unmatched. In germline, CDR1 is GTSNPN, CDR2 SVGIG (reference sequence). The CDR3 is made up of 17 amino acids. In nucleotides, the CDR3 is TGTGCCTGGAGTGTACGAGGAGGACAGGGCATGAACACTGAAGCTTTCTTT. It codes for CAWSVRGGQGMNTEAFF.

This rearrangement joins TRBV7-2 to TRBJ2-6; the match to TRBD2 covers 12 bases. The CDR3 totals 18 residues. After removal of 5 bases from V and 0 bases from J, the junction contained 5 bases not matched to a gene. Germline V gene data show CDR1 as SGHTA and CDR2 as FQGNSA. CDR3 nucleotides: TGTGCCAGCAGCCTCCGACTAGCGGGGGCCTCTGGGGCCAACGTCCTGACTTTC. Protein product: CASSLRLAGASGANVLTF.

The chain carries TRBV19 and TRBJ1-4; tentative D call: TRBD1 (6 bases). V dropped 5 bases and J dropped 2 bases, with 15 bases sitting between them. The CDR3 runs 16 residues. CDR1 is LNHDA, CDR2 SQIVND, per germline (reference sequence). CDR3 sequence reads: CASSVYLRGTNEKLFF. For the CDR3, the DNA is TGTGCCAGTAGTGTGTACCTTAGGGGGACTAATGAAAAACTGTTTTTT.

This chain joins TRBV6-6 and TRBJ1-6; D is undetermined. The CDR3 spans 15 residues. With 7 bases removed from V and 6 bases from J, the gap between germline ends came to 16 bases. Germline lookup yields CDR1 MNHNY and CDR2 SVGAGI (reference sequence). Here the CDR3 DNA reads TGTGCCAGCACCCTCGGGTATAAAACTAATTCACCCCTCCACTTT. It codes for CASTLGYKTNSPLHF.

This rearrangement joins TRBV28 to TRBJ1-2; TRBD1 matches 8 bases. V dropped 4 bases and J dropped 7; count of bases not matched to a gene: 11. CDR1 is MDHEN, CDR2 SYDVKM, per germline. The CDR3 is made up of 15 amino acids. CDR3 nucleotides: TGTGCCAGCAGTTCCACCGGACAGGGATTAGGTGGCTACACCTTC. It encodes CASSSTGQGLGGYTF.

The chain is built from TRBV24-1 and TRBJ2-1, with TRBD2 matching 7 bases. The CDR3 contains 16 residues. The ends lost 3 bases at V and 4 bases at J; junction bases unmatched: 8. Germline loops: CDR1 KGHDR, CDR2 SFDVKD. The CDR3 spells CATSDTPGGVYNEQFF. The CDR3 DNA sequence: TGTGCCACCAGTGATACCCCGGGGGGAGTATACAATGAGCAGTTCTTC.

This clone came up a few times. V and J are TRBV5-5 and TRBJ2-3; D is unresolved. Trimming shortened V by 4 bases and J by 4 bases, and 7 bases separated the two germline ends. The CDR3 is 12 amino acids. In germline, CDR1 is SGHKS, CDR2 YYEKEE (reference sequence). The CDR3 loop reads CASSRLADTQYF. CDR3 sequence (DNA): TGTGCCAGCAGCCGACTTGCAGATACGCAGTATTTT.

V usage is TRBV7-3 and J usage is TRBJ2-1; 7 nucleotides match TRBD2. The CDR3 consists of 15 residues. V trimming: 3 bases; J trimming: 7 bases; junction bases outside the gene matches: 9. Germline V lookup: CDR1 SGHTA, CDR2 FQGTGA. CDR3 region: CASSFGGSTGNEQFF. CDR3 in DNA: TGTGCCAGCAGCTTCGGGGGGAGCACCGGGAATGAGCAGTTCTTC.

The chain is built from TRBV25-1 and TRBJ1-2, with D possibly being TRBD1 (6 bases). Germline assignment: CDR1 MGHDK and CDR2 SYGVNS. The CDR3 consists of 15 residues. Trimming pared 3 bases from V and 6 bases from J, leaving 17 bases between. CDR3 residues: CASSDPYMGANGYTF. Here the CDR3 DNA reads TGTGCCAGCAGTGATCCTTACATGGGGGCGAATGGCTACACCTTC.

This chain connects TRBV14 to TRBJ1-1; D unresolved. The CDR3 totals 15 residues. V was pared by 0 bases and J by 7 bases, with 15 bases between. Germline assignment: CDR1 SGHDN and CDR2 FVKESK. CDR3 sequence (DNA): TGTGCCAGCAGCCAAGACCCAGGCTCCCGGGGTGAAGCTTTCTTT. Amino acids: CASSQDPGSRGEAFF.

CDR3 sequence: CAWNPRGTEAFF. The CDR3 DNA sequence: TGTGCCTGGAACCCAAGGGGCACTGAAGCTTTCTTT. The chain is built from TRBV30 and TRBJ1-1, with D possibly being TRBD1 (5 bases). The CDR3 is made up of 12 amino acids. Trimming took off 4 bases at V and 4 bases at J, with 10 bases between the two ends. From germline, CDR1 is GTSNPN and CDR2 SVGIG (reference sequence).

The genes are TRBV20-1 and TRBJ2-1; 7 positions match TRBD2. The CDR3 spans 11 residues. V shed 6 bases and J 13 bases; nucleotides not matched to a gene: 9. CDR1 and CDR2 from the germline V gene are DFQATT and SNEGSKA (reference sequence). CDR3 amino acids: CSAKSGIGQFF. CDR3 coding DNA: TGCAGTGCAAAGAGCGGGATAGGTCAGTTCTTC.

The V gene is TRBV27, the J gene TRBJ1-5; a possible D gene is TRBD1 (5 bases). Germline loops: CDR1 MNHEY, CDR2 SMNVEV (reference sequence). This CDR3 has 17 residues. Trimming cost V 0 bases and J 4 bases, with 16 bases left between them. The CDR3 nucleotides are TGTGCCAGCAGTTTATCCCCTCCCGGGGGAAGGAATCAGCCCCAGCATTTT. Protein: CASSLSPPGGRNQPQHF.

The J gene is TRBJ2-1, the V gene TRBV9; 7 nucleotides line up with TRBD2. The V gene end was trimmed by 4 bases and the J gene end by 6 bases; junction bases not matched to a gene: 7. Per the germline V gene, CDR1 is SGDLS and CDR2 is YYNGEE. CDR3 size: 14 residues. The CDR3 spells CASSPRLASNEQFF. The CDR3 DNA sequence: TGTGCCAGCAGCCCCCGACTAGCCTCCAATGAGCAGTTCTTC.

This chain uses TRBV4-3 with TRBJ1-2; 7 bases are a match to TRBD1. CDR3 length: 19 residues. The V and J ends lost 1 base and 2 bases, in that order; junction bases with no gene match: 16. Germline V lookup: CDR1 LGHNA, CDR2 YSLEER. This CDR3 is CASSQGTSTGFYENYGYTF. The CDR3 coding sequence is TGCGCCAGCAGCCAAGGGACTTCGACAGGGTTCTATGAAAACTATGGCTACACCTTC.

This clone was counted once. The V and J genes are TRBV12-3 or TRBV12-4 and TRBJ2-3; D gene uncertain. V dropped 3 bases and J dropped 6 bases, with 4 bases sitting between them. This CDR3 is built from 11 residues. The CDR3 coding sequence is TGTGCCAGCAGTTTCCGGGATACGCAGTATTTT. Encoded protein: CASSFRDTQYF.

The chain has TRBV5-1 and TRBJ1-1; D possibly corresponds to TRBD1 (6 bases). Germline V CDR1 and CDR2: SGHRS, YFSETQ. V lost 4 bases and J lost 0, with 10 bases in between. The CDR3 extends over 14 amino acids. CDR3 coding DNA: TGCGCCAGCAGCCAACAGGGAGTGAACACTGAAGCTTTCTTT. Protein product: CASSQQGVNTEAFF.

The CDR3 is CASSQEYPGDYYGYTF. As DNA, the CDR3 is TGCGCCAGCAGCCAAGAGTACCCAGGCGATTACTATGGCTACACCTTC. V gene TRBV4-3 combines with J gene TRBJ1-2; D unclear. Trimming cost V 0 bases and J 3 bases, with 14 bases left between them. Per germline, CDR1 LGHNA and CDR2 YSLEER. This CDR3 comprises 16 residues.

The CDR3 nucleotides read TGTGCCAGCAGCCCTCGGAGAGCGGTGGGCACCGGGGAGCTGTTTTTT. It yields the protein CASSPRRAVGTGELFF. The chain couples TRBV3-1 (or the pseudogene TRBV3-2) to TRBJ2-2; D might be TRBD2 (5 bases). The CDR3 sequence is 16 residues long. The V and J ends lost 4 bases and 4 bases respectively, with 16 bases between them. Germline V CDR1 and CDR2: LGHDT, YNNKEL (reference sequence).

V is TRBV7-3 and J is TRBJ2-3; tentatively, D is TRBD2 (6 bases). The V end lost 5 bases, the J end lost 2 bases, and 17 bases lay between the germline ends. The CDR3 contains 16 residues. Per the germline V gene, CDR1 is SGHTA and CDR2 is FQGTGA. The CDR3 sequence: CASSPHGGTNTDTQYF. The CDR3 bases are TGTGCCAGCAGCCCTCATGGCGGGACGAACACAGATACGCAGTATTTT. The variable domain in full, completed from reference TRBV7-3 and TRBJ2-3, reads GAGVSQTPSNKVTEKGKYVELRCDPISGHTALYWYRQSLGQGPEFLIYFQGTGAADDSGLPNDRFFAVRPEGSVSTLKIQRTERGDSAVYLCASSPHGGTNTDTQYFGPGTRLTVL.

CDR3 nucleotide sequence: TGTGCCACCAGCCGGGGATTCCAAGAGACCCAGTACTTC. Amino acids: CATSRGFQETQYF. The rearrangement joins TRBV15 to TRBJ2-5, with D perhaps matching TRBD2 (5 bases). Germline V CDR1 and CDR2: LNHNV, YYDKDF (reference sequence). The CDR3 sequence is 13 residues long. V shed 5 bases and J shed 1 base, with 8 bases lying between them. Supplemented by reference TRBV15 and TRBJ2-5, the full variable domain reads DAMVIQNPRYQVTQFGKPVTLSCSQTLNHNVMYWYQQKSSQAPKLLFHYYDKDFNNEADTPDNFQSRRPNTSFCFLDIRSPGLGDTAMYLCATSRGFQETQYFGPGTRLLVL.

This clone was seen only once. This chain uses TRBV5-1 with TRBJ1-1; D may be TRBD1 (6 bases). Trimming removed 3 bases from V and 3 bases from J, with 12 bases in between. The germline CDR1 and CDR2 sequences are SGHRS and YFSETQ. The CDR3 is 14 amino acids. DNA of the CDR3: TGCGCCAGCAGCTATTACAGGGACCACACTGAAGCTTTCTTT. It yields the protein CASSYYRDHTEAFF. Using reference TRBV5-1 and TRBJ1-1 for the parts outside the CDR3, the full variable domain is KAGVTQTPRYLIKTRGQQVTLSCSPISGHRSVSWYQQTPGQGLQFLFEYFSETQRNKGNFPGRFSGRQFSNSRSEMNVSTLELGDSALYLCASSYYRDHTEAFFGQGTRLTVV.

The gene calls are TRBV28 and TRBJ1-1; TRBD1 matches 11 bases. This CDR3 is built from 14 residues. Trimming removed 7 bases from V and 4 bases from J; junction bases left unmatched: 5. CDR1 and CDR2 (germline): MDHEN, SYDVKM. CDR3 sequence reads: CASIAGTGGTEAFF. The CDR3 DNA sequence: TGTGCCAGCATTGCCGGGACAGGGGGCACTGAAGCTTTCTTT.

V and J are TRBV4-3 and TRBJ1-5, with TRBD1 identical over 7 bases. The germline CDR1 and CDR2 sequences are LGHNA and YSLEER. The CDR3 has 15 residues. Trimming removed 4 bases from V and 7 bases from J; junction bases left unmatched: 10. Here the CDR3 DNA reads TGCGCCAGCAGCCCTGGGACAGAGGGTAAACAGCCCCAGCATTTT. Translated: CASSPGTEGKQPQHF.

The count of this clone is one. The chain joins TRBV28 to TRBJ1-2, with D possibly TRBD1 on 6 matching bases. The germline V and J ends were trimmed by 4 bases and 4 bases, with 19 bases remaining between them. The CDR3 has 16 amino acids. Germline-derived CDR1 and CDR2 are MDHEN and SYDVKM. CDR3 nucleotide sequence: TGTGCCAGCAGTTCAACCCTGGGGGTAGGGGGCTATGGCTACACCTTC. Protein sequence: CASSSTLGVGGYGYTF.